The following is a T cell receptor beta chain sequence with its context. The antigen remains unidentified. V shed 6 bases and J shed 9 bases, with 13 bases lying between them. Germline-derived CDR1 and CDR2 are SGHNT and YYREEE (reference sequence). The CDR3 has 13 amino acids. The source of the sample is a study of cytomegalovirus exposure and HLA in healthy donors. Overall study results and limits: Other equally common chains were less clonally expanded than HLA-associated TCR beta chains, a later analysis showed.

60 Vbeta and 13 Jbeta primers were used in PCR. Some clones are missing from TCRdb's copy, which holds only in-frame ones; the method was immunoSEQ multiplex PCR. The repertoire holds more than 150,000 clones, with about 82% as singletons. The chain combines TRBV5-4 with TRBJ1-6; possibly TRBD1 for D (5 bases). The specimen sequenced was PBMCs. The source is a woman aged 25 to 45 in good health and CMV-seronegative. The CDR3 bases are TGTGCCAGCAATTTGAGGGGAGGTTCACCCCTCCACTTT. Protein sequence: CASNLRGGSPLHF.